This paragraph covers one T cell receptor (beta chain) sequence. This entry is derived from a study of T cell responses to AZD1222 COVID-19 vaccine. V lost 2 bases, J lost 1 base, and 8 bases lay in between. There are 14 residues in the CDR3. Germline V gene sequence: CDR1 SNHLY, CDR2 FYNNEI. TCRdb keeps only in-frame clones here, not all; method: immunoSEQ multiplex PCR. The sample records roughly 110,000 clones, about 91% being singletons. This clonotype originated in an adult who received the AZD1222 COVID-19 vaccine. Sequencing was performed on peripheral blood, taken 28 days after the second AZD1222 dose. The rearrangement links TRBV2 to TRBJ1-1; TRBD1 is a possible D gene (5 bases). As DNA, the CDR3 is TGTGCCAGCAGTGAACTGGGGCCGAACACTGAAGCTTTCTTT. It translates to CASSELGPNTEAFF.